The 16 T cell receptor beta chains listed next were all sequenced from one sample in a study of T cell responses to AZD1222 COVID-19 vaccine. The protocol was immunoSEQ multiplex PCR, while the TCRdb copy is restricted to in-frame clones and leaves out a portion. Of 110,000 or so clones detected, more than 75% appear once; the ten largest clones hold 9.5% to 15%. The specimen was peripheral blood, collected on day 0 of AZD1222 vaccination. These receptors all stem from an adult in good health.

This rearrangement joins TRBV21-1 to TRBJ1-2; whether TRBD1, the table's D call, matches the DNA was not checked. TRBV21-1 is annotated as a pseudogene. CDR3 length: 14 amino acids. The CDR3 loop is CASSRGTGAYGYTF. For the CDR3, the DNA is TGTGCCAGCAGCAGGGGGACAGGGGCCTATGGCTACACCTTC.

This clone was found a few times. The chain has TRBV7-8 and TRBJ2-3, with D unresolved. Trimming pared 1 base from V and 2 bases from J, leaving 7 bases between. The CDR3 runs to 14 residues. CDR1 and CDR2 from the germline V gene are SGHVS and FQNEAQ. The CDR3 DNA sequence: TGTGCCAGCAGCTTAGTCGGCAACACAGATACGCAGTATTTT. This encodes CASSLVGNTDTQYF.

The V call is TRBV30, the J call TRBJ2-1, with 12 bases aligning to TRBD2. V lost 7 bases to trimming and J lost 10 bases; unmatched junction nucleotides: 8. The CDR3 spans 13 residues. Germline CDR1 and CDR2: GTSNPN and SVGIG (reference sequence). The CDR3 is CAYVSSGRGEQFF. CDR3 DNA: TGTGCCTACGTATCTAGCGGGAGGGGGGAGCAGTTCTTC.

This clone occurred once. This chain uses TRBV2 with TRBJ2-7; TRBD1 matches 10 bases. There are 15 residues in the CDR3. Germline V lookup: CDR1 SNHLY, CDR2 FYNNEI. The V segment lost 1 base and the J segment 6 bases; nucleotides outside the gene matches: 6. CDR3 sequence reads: CASSEVFGTGAEQYF. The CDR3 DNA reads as TGTGCCAGCAGTGAAGTATTCGGGACAGGGGCCGAGCAGTACTTC. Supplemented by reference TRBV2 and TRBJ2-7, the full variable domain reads EPEVTQTPSHQVTQMGQEVILRCVPISNHLYFYWYRQILGQKVEFLVSFYNNEISEKSEIFDDQFSVERPDGSNFTLKIRSTKLEDSAMYFCASSEVFGTGAEQYFGPGTRLTVT.

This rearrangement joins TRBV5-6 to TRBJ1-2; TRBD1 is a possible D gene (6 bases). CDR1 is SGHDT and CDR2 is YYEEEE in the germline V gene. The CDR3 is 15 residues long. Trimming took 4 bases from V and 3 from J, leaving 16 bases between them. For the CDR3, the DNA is TGTGCCAGCAGCAGTCCATTACAGGGTTACTATGGCTACACCTTC. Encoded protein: CASSSPLQGYYGYTF. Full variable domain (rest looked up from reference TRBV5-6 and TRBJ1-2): DAGVTQSPTHLIKTRGQQVTLRCSPKSGHDTVSWYQQALGQGPQFIFQYYEEEERQRGNFPDRFSGHQFPNYSSELNVNALLLGDSALYLCASSSPLQGYYGYTFGSGTRLTVV.

In nucleotides, the CDR3 is TGCGCCAGCAGTGTCGGACAGGGACCCGAAAAACTGTTTTTT. This encodes CASSVGQGPEKLFF. The chain has TRBV5-1 and TRBJ1-4; 8 bases line up with TRBD1. Germline CDR1 reads SGHRS; CDR2 reads YFSETQ. The CDR3 contains 14 residues. The trim removed 5 bases at V and 8 bases at J, leaving 8 bases unmatched.

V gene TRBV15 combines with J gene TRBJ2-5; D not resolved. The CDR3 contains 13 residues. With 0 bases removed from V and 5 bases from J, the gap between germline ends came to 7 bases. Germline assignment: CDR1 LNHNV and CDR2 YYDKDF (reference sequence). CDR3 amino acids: CATSRDVPETQYF. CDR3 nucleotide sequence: TGTGCCACCAGCAGAGATGTCCCCGAGACCCAGTACTTC.

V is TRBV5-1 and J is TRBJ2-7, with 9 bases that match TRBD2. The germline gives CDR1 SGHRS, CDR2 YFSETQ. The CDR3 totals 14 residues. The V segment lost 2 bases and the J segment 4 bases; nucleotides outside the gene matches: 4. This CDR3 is CASSFAGGGYEQYF. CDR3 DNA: TGCGCCAGCAGCTTCGCGGGAGGGGGATACGAGCAGTACTTC.

CDR3 bases: TGTGCCAGCACCCGGGGGGACAATCAGCCCCAGCATTTT. Encoded protein: CASTRGDNQPQHF. The gene calls are TRBV6-5 and TRBJ1-5; weak D call: TRBD1 (5 bases). Germline V lookup: CDR1 MNHEY, CDR2 SVGAGI. V was shortened by 7 bases and J by 3 bases, with 10 bases between the two germline ends. CDR3 length equals 13 residues.

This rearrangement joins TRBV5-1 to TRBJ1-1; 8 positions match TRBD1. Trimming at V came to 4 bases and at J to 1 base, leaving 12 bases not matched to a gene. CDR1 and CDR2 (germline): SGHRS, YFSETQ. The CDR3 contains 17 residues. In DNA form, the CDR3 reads TGCGCCAGCAGCACGAACGGACAGGGAAGTAGGAACACTGAAGCTTTCTTT. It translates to CASSTNGQGSRNTEAFF.

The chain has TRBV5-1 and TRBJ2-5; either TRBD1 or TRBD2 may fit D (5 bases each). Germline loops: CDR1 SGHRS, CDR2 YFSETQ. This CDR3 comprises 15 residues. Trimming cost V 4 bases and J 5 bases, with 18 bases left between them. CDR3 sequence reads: CASSPTPGQLETQYF. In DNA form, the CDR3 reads TGCGCCAGCAGCCCGACCCCGGGGCAGCTCGAGACCCAGTACTTC.

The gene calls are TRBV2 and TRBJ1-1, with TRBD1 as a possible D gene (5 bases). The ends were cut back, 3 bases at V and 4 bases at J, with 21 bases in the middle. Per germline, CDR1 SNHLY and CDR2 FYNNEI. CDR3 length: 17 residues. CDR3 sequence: CASSERQGGRGGTEAFF. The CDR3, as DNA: TGTGCCAGCAGTGAGCGGCAGGGCGGCCGAGGTGGCACTGAAGCTTTCTTT.

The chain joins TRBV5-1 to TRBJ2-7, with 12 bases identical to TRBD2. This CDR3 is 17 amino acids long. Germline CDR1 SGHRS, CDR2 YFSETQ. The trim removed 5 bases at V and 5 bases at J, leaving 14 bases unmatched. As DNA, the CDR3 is TGCGCCAGCAGAGGTGAAGGGATGGGACTAGCGGGTGACGAGCAGTACTTC. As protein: CASRGEGMGLAGDEQYF.

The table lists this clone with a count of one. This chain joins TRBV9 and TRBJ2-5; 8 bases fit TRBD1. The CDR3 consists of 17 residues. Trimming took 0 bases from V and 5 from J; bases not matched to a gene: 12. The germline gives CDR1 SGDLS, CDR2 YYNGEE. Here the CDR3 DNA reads TGTGCCAGCAGCGTAGCCGGGACAGGAGGCTTTGGGGAGACCCAGTACTTC. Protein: CASSVAGTGGFGETQYF.

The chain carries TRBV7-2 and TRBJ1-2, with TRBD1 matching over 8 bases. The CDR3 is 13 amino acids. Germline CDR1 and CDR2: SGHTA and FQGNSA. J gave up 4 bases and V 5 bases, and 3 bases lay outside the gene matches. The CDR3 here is CASSGTGFYGYTF. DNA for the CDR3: TGTGCCAGCAGCGGGACAGGATTCTATGGCTACACCTTC.

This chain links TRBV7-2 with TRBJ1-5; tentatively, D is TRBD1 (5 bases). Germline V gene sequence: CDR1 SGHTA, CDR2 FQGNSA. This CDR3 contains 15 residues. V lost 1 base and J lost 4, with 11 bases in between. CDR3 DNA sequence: TGTGCCAGCAGCTTAGGGGGGAGCGCTAATCAGCCCCAGCATTTT. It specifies CASSLGGSANQPQHF.